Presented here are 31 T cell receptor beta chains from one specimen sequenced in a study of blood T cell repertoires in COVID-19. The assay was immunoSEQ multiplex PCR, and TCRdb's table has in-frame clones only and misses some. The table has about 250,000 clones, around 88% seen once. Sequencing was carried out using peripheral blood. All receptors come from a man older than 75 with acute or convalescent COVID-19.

The CDR3 sequence: CASSPGSGYQPQHF. CDR3 in DNA: TGTGCCAGCTCACCAGGTTCGGGTTATCAGCCCCAGCATTTT. The chain uses TRBV18 and TRBJ1-5; D gene unclear. The CDR3 sequence is 14 residues long. Germline V gene lookup returns CDR1 KGHSH and CDR2 LQKENI. V was cut by 2 bases and J by 5 bases, with 10 bases left in between.

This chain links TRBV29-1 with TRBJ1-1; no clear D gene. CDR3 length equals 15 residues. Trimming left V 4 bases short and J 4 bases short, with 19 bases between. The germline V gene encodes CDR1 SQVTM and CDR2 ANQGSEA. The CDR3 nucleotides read TGCAGCGTTGTGTTTCGTGCAGTCGCGGGCACTGAAGCTTTCTTT. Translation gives CSVVFRAVAGTEAFF.

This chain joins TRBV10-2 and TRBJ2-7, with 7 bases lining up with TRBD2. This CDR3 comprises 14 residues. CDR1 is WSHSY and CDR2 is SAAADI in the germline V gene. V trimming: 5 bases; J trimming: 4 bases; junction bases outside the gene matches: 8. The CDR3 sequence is CASSNTPGGYEQYF. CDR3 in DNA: TGCGCCAGCAGTAACACCCCGGGGGGATACGAGCAGTACTTC.

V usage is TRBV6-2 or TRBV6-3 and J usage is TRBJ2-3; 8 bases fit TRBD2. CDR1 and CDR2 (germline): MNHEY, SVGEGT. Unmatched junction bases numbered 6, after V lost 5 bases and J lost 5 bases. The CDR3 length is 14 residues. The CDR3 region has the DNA TGTGCCAGCAGTACTAGCGGCCGGGGAGATACGCAGTATTTT. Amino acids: CASSTSGRGDTQYF.

The CDR3 nucleotides read TGCGCCAGCAGCCCCTCTTGGATCGGGCGGGGGCAGTTCTTC. It encodes CASSPSWIGRGQFF. The chain recombines TRBV4-3 with TRBJ2-1; TRBD2 is a possible D gene (6 bases). Between the trimmed V and J ends, which lost 4 bases and 12 bases, there was a span of 19 bases. The germline gives CDR1 LGHNA, CDR2 YSLEER. This CDR3 spans 14 amino acids.

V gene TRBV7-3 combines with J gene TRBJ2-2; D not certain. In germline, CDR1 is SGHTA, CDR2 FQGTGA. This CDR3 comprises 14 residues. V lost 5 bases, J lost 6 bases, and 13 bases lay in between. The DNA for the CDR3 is TGTGCCAGCAGCATACTCCCTGGGCCCGGGGAGCTGTTTTTT. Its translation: CASSILPGPGELFF.

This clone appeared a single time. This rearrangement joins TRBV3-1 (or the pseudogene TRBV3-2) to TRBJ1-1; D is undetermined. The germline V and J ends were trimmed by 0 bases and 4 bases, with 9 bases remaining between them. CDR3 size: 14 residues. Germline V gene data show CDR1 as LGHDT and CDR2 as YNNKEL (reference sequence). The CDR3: CASSQENSLTEAFF. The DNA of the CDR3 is TGTGCCAGCAGCCAAGAGAACAGTCTCACTGAAGCTTTCTTT.

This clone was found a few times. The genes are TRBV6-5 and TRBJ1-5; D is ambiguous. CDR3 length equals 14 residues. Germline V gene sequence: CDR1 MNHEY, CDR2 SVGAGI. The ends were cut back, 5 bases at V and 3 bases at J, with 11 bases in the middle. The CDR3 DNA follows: TGTGCCAGCAGTAACCGGGATCACAATCAGCCCCAGCATTTT. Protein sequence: CASSNRDHNQPQHF.

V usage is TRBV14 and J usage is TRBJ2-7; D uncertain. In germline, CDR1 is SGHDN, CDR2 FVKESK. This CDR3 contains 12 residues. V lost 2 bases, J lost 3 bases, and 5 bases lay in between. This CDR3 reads CASSQFVYEQYF. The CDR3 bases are TGTGCCAGCAGCCAATTCGTCTACGAGCAGTACTTC.

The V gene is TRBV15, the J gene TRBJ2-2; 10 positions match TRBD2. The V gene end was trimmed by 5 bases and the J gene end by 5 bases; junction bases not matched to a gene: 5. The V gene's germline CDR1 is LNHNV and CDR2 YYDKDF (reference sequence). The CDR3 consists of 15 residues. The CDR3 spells CATSLGLAATGELFF. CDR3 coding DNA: TGTGCCACCAGCCTTGGACTAGCGGCGACCGGGGAGCTGTTTTTT.

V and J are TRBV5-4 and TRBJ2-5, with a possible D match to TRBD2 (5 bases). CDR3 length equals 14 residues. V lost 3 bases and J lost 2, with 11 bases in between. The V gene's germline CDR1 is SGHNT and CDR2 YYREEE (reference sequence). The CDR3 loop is CASSSGLIQETQYF. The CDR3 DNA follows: TGTGCCAGCAGCTCCGGACTGATTCAAGAGACCCAGTACTTC. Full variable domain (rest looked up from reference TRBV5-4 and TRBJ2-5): ETGVTQSPTHLIKTRGQQVTLRCSSQSGHNTVSWYQQALGQGPQFIFQYYREEENGRGNFPPRFSGLQFPNYSSELNVNALELDDSALYLCASSSGLIQETQYFGPGTRLLVL.

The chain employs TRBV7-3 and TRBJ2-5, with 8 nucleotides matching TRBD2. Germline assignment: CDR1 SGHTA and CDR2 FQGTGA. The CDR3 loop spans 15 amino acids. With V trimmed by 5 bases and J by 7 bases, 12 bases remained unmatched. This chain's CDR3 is CASSPHAAAGGTQYF. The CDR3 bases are TGTGCCAGCAGCCCCCACGCAGCGGCGGGGGGGACCCAGTACTTC.

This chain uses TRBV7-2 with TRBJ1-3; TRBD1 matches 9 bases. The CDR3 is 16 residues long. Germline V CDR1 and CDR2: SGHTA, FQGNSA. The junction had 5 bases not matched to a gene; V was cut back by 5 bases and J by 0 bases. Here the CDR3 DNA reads TGTGCCAGCAGCGGACAGGGGACTCACTCTGGAAACACCATATATTTT. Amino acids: CASSGQGTHSGNTIYF. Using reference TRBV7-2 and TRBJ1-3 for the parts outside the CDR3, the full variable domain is GAGVSQSPSNKVTEKGKDVELRCDPISGHTALYWYRQSLGQGLEFLIYFQGNSAPDKSGLPSDRFSAERTGGSVSTLTIQRTQQEDSAVYLCASSGQGTHSGNTIYFGEGSWLTVV.

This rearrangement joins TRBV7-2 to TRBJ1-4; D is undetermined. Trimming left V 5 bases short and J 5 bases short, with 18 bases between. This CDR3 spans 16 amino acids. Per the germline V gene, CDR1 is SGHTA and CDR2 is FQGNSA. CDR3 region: CASSPGGQSKNEKLFF. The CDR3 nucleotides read TGTGCCAGCAGCCCCGGAGGGCAGAGTAAGAATGAAAAACTGTTTTTT.

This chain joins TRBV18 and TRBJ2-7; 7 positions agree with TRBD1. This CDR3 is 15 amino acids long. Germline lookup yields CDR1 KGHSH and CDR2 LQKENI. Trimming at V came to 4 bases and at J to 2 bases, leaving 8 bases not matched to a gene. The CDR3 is CASSLGTADTYEQYF. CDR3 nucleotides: TGTGCCAGCTCACTAGGGACAGCGGACACCTACGAGCAGTACTTC.

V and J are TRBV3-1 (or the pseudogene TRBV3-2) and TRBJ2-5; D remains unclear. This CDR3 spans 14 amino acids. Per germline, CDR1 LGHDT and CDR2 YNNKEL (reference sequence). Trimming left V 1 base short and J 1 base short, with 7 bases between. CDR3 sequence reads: CASSQGPLQETQYF. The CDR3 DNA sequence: TGTGCCAGCAGCCAAGGGCCGCTCCAAGAGACCCAGTACTTC.

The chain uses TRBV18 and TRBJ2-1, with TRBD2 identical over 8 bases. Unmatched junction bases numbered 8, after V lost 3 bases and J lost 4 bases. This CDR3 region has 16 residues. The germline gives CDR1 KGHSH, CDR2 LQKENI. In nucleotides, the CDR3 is TGTGCCAGCTCACCTTCAATAGCGGGACCTTACAATGAGCAGTTCTTC. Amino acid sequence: CASSPSIAGPYNEQFF.

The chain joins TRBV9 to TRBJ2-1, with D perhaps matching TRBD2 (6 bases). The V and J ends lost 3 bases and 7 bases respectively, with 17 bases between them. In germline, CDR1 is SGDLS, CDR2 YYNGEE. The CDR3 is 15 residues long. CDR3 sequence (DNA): TGTGCCAGCAGCGCCCTTAGCGGTGGGGGAAATGAGCAGTTCTTC. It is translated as CASSALSGGGNEQFF. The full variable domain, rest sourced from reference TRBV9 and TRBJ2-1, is DSGVTQTPKHLITATGQRVTLRCSPRSGDLSVYWYQQSLDQGLQFLIQYYNGEERAKGNILERFSAQQFPDLHSELNLSSLELGDSALYFCASSALSGGGNEQFFGPGTRLTVL.

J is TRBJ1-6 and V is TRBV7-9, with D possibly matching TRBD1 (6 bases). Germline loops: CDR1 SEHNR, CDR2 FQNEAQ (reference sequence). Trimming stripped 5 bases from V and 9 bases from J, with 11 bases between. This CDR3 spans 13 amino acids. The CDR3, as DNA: TGTGCCAGCAGCCCCAGACAGGTTTCACCCCTCCACTTT. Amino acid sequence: CASSPRQVSPLHF.

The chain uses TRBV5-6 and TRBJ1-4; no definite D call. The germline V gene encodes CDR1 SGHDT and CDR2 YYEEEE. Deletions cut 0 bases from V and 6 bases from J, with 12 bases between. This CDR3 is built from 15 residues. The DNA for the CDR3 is TGTGCCAGCAGCTTGGGGCCAGGCTACGATGAAAAACTGTTTTTT. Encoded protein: CASSLGPGYDEKLFF. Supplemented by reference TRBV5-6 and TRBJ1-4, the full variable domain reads DAGVTQSPTHLIKTRGQQVTLRCSPKSGHDTVSWYQQALGQGPQFIFQYYEEEERQRGNFPDRFSGHQFPNYSSELNVNALLLGDSALYLCASSLGPGYDEKLFFGSGTQLSVL.

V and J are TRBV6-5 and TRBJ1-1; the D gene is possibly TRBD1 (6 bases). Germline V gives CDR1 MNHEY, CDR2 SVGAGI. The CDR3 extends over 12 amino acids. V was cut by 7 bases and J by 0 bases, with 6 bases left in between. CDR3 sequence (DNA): TGTGCCAGCAAGGGGGTGAACACTGAAGCTTTCTTT. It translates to CASKGVNTEAFF.

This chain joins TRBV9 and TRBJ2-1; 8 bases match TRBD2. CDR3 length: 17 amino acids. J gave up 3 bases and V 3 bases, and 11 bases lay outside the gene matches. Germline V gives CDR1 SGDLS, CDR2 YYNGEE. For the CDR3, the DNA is TGTGCCAGCAGCGCCCGCGGGGGGCAAGCGGGCTACAATGAGCAGTTCTTC. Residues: CASSARGGQAGYNEQFF.

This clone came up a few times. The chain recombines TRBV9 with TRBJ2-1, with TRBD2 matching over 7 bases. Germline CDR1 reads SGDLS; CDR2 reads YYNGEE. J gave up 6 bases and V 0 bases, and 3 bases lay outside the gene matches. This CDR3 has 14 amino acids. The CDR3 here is CASSVATGGNEQFF. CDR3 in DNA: TGTGCCAGCAGCGTAGCGACGGGGGGCAATGAGCAGTTCTTC.

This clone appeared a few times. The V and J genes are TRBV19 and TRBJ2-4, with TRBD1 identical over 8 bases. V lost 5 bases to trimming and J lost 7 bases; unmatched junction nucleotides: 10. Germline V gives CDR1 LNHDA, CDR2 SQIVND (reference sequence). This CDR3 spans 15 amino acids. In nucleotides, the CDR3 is TGTGCCAGTAGTCTGTCCGGGACAGGCCTTAACATTCAGTACTTC. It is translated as CASSLSGTGLNIQYF. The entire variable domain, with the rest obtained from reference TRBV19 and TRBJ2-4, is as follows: DGGITQSPKYLFRKEGQNVTLSCEQNLNHDAMYWYRQDPGQGLRLIYYSQIVNDFQKGDIAEGYSVSREKKESFPLTVTSAQKNPTAFYLCASSLSGTGLNIQYFGAGTRLSVL.

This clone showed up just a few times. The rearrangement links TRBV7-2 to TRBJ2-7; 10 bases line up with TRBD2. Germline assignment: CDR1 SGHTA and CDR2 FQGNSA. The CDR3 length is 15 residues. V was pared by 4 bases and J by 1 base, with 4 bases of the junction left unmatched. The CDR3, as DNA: TGTGCCAGCAGCTCCGGACTAGCGGCATCCTACGAGCAGTACTTC. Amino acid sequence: CASSSGLAASYEQYF.

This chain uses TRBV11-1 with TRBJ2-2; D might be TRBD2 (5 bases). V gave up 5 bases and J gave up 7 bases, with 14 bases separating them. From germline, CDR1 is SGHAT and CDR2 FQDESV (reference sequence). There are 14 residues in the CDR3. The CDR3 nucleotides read TGTGCCAGCAGCCCCCGACGGGGTGGCGGGGAGCTGTTTTTT. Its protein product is CASSPRRGGGELFF.

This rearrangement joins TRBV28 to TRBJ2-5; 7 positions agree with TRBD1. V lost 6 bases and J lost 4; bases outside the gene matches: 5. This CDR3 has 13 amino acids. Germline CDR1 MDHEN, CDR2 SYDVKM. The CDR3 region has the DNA TGTGCCAGCAGACCGACAGGGACAGAGACCCAGTACTTC. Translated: CASRPTGTETQYF. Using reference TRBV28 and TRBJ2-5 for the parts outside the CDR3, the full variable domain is DVKVTQSSRYLVKRTGEKVFLECVQDMDHENMFWYRQDPGLGLRLIYFSYDVKMKEKGDIPEGYSVSREKKERFSLILESASTNQTSMYLCASRPTGTETQYFGPGTRLLVL.

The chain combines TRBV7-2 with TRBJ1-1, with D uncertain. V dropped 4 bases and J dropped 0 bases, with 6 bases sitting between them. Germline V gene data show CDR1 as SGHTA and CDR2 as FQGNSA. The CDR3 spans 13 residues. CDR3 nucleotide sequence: TGTGCCAGCAGCTCAGATATGAACACTGAAGCTTTCTTT. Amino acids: CASSSDMNTEAFF.

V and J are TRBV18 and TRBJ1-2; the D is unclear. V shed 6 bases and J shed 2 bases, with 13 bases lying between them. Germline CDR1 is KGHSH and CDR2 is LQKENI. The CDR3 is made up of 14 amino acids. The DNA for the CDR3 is TGTGCCAGCTCGCTTGCGCAGCGAAACTATGGCTACACCTTC. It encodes CASSLAQRNYGYTF.

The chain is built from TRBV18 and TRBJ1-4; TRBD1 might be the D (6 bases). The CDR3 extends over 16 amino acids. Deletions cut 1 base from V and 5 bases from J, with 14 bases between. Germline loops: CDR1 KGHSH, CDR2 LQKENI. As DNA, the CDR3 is TGTGCCAGCTCACCACTTACGCGGACAGAGAATGAAAAACTGTTTTTT. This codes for CASSPLTRTENEKLFF.

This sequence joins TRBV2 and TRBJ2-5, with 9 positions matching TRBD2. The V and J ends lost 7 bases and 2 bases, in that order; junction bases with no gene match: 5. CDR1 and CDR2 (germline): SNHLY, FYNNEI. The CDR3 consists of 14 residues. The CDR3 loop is CASKTSGDQETQYF. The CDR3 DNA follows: TGTGCCAGCAAGACTAGCGGAGATCAAGAGACCCAGTACTTC.